The entry below describes one TCR beta chain. The data belong to a study of shared clonotypes between healthy human individuals. Each sorted subset replicate got 200 ng genomic DNA, 25,000 to 30,000 genomes. This table comes from immunoSEQ multiplex PCR, and its TCRdb copy is limited to in-frame clones, with some not included. Of some 1.5 million clones in the sample, nearly 99% were seen once. The source material was naive CD4+ T cells sorted from blood. The subset here: CD45RA+ positively selected. The TCR sequence derives from a man younger than 40 in good health.

The CDR3 spells CASSFLDRGEQYF. The CDR3 DNA sequence: TGTGCCAGCAGCTTCCTCGACCGAGGGGAGCAGTACTTC. The chain has TRBV7-9 and TRBJ2-7; D perhaps matches TRBD2 (5 bases). Germline CDR1 and CDR2: SEHNR and FQNEAQ (reference sequence). The CDR3 loop spans 13 amino acids. V was clipped by 3 bases and J by 7 bases, with 13 bases between them.